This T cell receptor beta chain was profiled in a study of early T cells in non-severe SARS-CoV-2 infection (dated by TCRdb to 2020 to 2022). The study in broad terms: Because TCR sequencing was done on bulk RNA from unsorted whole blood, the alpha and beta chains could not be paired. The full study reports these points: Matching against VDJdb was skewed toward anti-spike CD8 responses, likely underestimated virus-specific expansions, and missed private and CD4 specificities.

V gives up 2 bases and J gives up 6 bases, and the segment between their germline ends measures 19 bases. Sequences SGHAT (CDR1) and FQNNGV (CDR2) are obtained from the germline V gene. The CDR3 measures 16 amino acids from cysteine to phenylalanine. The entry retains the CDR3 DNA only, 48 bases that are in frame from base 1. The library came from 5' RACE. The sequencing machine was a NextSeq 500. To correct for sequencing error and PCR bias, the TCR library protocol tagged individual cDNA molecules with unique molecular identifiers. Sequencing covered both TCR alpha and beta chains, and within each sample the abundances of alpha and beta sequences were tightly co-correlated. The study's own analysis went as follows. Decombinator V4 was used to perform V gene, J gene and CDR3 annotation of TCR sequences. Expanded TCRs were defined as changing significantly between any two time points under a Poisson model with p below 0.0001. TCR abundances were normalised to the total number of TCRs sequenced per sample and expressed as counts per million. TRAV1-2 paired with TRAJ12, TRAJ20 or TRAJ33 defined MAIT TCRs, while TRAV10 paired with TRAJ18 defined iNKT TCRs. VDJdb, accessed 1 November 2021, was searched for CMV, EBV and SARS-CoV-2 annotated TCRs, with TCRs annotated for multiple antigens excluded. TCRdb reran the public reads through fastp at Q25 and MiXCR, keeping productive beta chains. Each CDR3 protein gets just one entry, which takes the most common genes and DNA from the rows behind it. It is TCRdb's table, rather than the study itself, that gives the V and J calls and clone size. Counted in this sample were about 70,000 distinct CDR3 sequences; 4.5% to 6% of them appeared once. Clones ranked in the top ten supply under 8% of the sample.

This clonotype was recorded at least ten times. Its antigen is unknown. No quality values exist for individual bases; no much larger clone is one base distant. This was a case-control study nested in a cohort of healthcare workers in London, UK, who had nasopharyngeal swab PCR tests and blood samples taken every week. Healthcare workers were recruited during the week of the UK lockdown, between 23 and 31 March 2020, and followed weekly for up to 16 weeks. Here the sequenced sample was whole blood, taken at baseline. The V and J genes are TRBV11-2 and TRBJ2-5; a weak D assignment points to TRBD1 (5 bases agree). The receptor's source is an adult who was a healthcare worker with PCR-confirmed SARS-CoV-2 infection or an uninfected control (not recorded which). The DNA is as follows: TGTGCCAGCAGCTTACCCCCCGACAGTAGTGTGAAGACCCAGTACTTC. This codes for CASSLPPDSSVKTQYF.